The 23 T cell receptor beta chains given below trace back to one sample, sequenced in a study of T cells expressing NK-cell markers. Following a re-call of the 5' RACE reads, TCRdb has one entry per CDR3 protein and lacks DNA. The sample totals a few hundred thousand distinct CDR3 sequences. Sequencing was performed on blood T cells: a sorted CD56 or NKG2C T cell subset, CD4+ or CD8+ T cells, or bulk PBMC T cells (not recorded which). The receptor source for this set is a man aged 18 to 69 in good health.

This chain links TRBV29-1 with TRBJ2-3; TCRdb designates TRBD1, a call that cannot be tested without DNA. The CDR3 consists of 14 residues. Germline assignment: CDR1 SQVTM and CDR2 ANQGSEA. The CDR3 region is CSTLQGQSTDTQYF.

This chain links TRBV16 with TRBJ1-3; TCRdb selects TRBD1, and the lack of DNA leaves this call unchecked. Looked up from germline, CDR1 is KGHSY and CDR2 is FQNENV. This CDR3 has 14 amino acids. The CDR3: CASSPGTTGNTIYF.

The chain carries TRBV3-1 and TRBJ2-5; TCRdb lists TRBD2, though no DNA is available to test this call. CDR1 is LGHDT, CDR2 YNNKEL, per germline (reference sequence). CDR3 size: 16 residues. CDR3 loop: CASSRGLAVYQETQYF.

The chain has TRBV19 and TRBJ1-6; TCRdb designates TRBD1, a call that cannot be tested without DNA. This CDR3 is 15 amino acids long. Germline assignment: CDR1 LNHDA and CDR2 SQIVND (reference sequence). The CDR3 region is CASSPTGSSNSPLHF.

The chain links TRBV3-1 to TRBJ2-5; TCRdb's D gene call, TRBD1, goes unchecked for lack of DNA. The CDR3 covers 14 residues. CDR1 and CDR2 (germline): LGHDT, YNNKEL (reference sequence). The CDR3 loop is CASSYGQFQETQYF.

The chain combines TRBV7-9 with TRBJ2-6; TCRdb's D call, TRBD1, is unchecked because there is no DNA. The CDR3 sequence is 15 residues long. Germline V gene lookup returns CDR1 SEHNR and CDR2 FQNEAQ (reference sequence). Here the CDR3 reads CASTPGAYGANVLTF.

The chain joins TRBV6-1 to TRBJ2-7; checking the TCRdb D call of TRBD1 is not possible without DNA. The CDR3 has 14 amino acids. Germline V gene lookup returns CDR1 MNHNS and CDR2 SASEGT. CDR3: CASRSGTPPYEQYF.

The gene calls are TRBV5-1 and TRBJ2-5. CDR3 length equals 16 residues. CDR1 is SGHRS and CDR2 is YFSETQ in the germline V gene. CDR3: CASSSSTYLGQETQYF.

This chain's CDR3 is CASSEIQLGEQYF. V and J are TRBV6-1 and TRBJ2-7. This CDR3 region has 13 residues. Germline values: CDR1 MNHNS, CDR2 SASEGT.

The rearrangement links TRBV7-9 to TRBJ2-5; TCRdb lists TRBD2, though no DNA is available to test this call. CDR3 length equals 16 residues. Germline loops: CDR1 SEHNR, CDR2 FQNEAQ (reference sequence). CDR3 amino acids: CASSLSAGGLQETQYF.

The CDR3 loop is CASSRLAGGNEKLFF. The rearrangement uses TRBV28 and TRBJ1-4. This CDR3 has 15 amino acids. Germline CDR1 MDHEN, CDR2 SYDVKM.

The chain recombines TRBV3-1 with TRBJ1-2. The germline V gene has CDR1 LGHDT and CDR2 YNNKEL (reference sequence). The CDR3 has 12 amino acids. Here the CDR3 reads CASSRGNYGYTF.

The chain recombines TRBV20-1 with TRBJ2-1; TCRdb calls TRBD1, which cannot be checked without DNA. The CDR3 sequence is 15 residues long. Looked up from germline, CDR1 is DFQATT and CDR2 is SNEGSKA (reference sequence). CDR3 loop: CSARFWRGASNEQFF.

The genes are TRBV11-1 and TRBJ2-7; as DNA is missing, the TRBD2 call by TCRdb cannot be tested. Germline CDR1 is SGHAT and CDR2 is FQDESV (reference sequence). CDR3 length: 18 amino acids. The CDR3 loop is CASSPRIERTGSSYEQYF.

The chain joins TRBV9 to TRBJ2-5; without DNA, the TCRdb call of TRBD2 cannot be checked. Germline V gene data show CDR1 as SGDLS and CDR2 as YYNGEE. The CDR3 loop spans 15 amino acids. CDR3 sequence: CASSPGTSSTETQYF.

The chain recombines TRBV11-2 with TRBJ1-5. The CDR3 has 13 residues. Germline loops: CDR1 SGHAT, CDR2 FQNNGV. This CDR3 is CASSLDNRQPQHF.

The CDR3 is CASRLLVFSGGQANQPQHF. The chain employs TRBV12-3 or TRBV12-4 and TRBJ1-5; there is no DNA to check the TCRdb D call of TRBD1. The CDR3 loop spans 19 amino acids.

V gene TRBV2 combines with J gene TRBJ2-3; TCRdb proposes TRBD1, but this gene call is untestable without DNA. Germline V gene lookup returns CDR1 SNHLY and CDR2 FYNNEI. The CDR3 covers 16 residues. CDR3 region: CASLPPGTPTSDTQYF.

The rearrangement links TRBV3-1 to TRBJ1-1; the TCRdb D gene call, TRBD1, has no DNA to confirm it. Germline CDR1 reads LGHDT; CDR2 reads YNNKEL (reference sequence). The CDR3 is 15 residues long. CDR3 amino acids: CASSRRGLMDTEAFF.

The chain links TRBV6-1 to TRBJ2-5; with no DNA, the TCRdb D assignment of TRBD2 cannot be verified. This CDR3 contains 17 residues. The germline CDR1 and CDR2 sequences are MNHNS and SASEGT. CDR3 amino acids: CASSEAPRAGKSETQYF.

The chain is built from TRBV7-3 and TRBJ2-7; TCRdb names TRBD2, which stays unverified in the absence of DNA. This CDR3 region has 15 residues. Germline V lookup: CDR1 SGHTA, CDR2 FQGTGA. CDR3: CASSFGTSGAYEQYF.

The chain recombines TRBV7-9 with TRBJ2-5; no DNA is available, so the TRBD2 call from TCRdb remains unchecked. This CDR3 is built from 14 residues. Looked up from germline, CDR1 is SEHNR and CDR2 is FQNEAQ (reference sequence). The CDR3 region is CASSLTGPSETQYF.

This rearrangement joins TRBV28 to TRBJ1-2; TCRdb reports TRBD1, a call that lacks DNA to check it against. In germline, CDR1 is MDHEN, CDR2 SYDVKM. CDR3 length: 12 amino acids. The CDR3 sequence: CASSISGGGYTF.